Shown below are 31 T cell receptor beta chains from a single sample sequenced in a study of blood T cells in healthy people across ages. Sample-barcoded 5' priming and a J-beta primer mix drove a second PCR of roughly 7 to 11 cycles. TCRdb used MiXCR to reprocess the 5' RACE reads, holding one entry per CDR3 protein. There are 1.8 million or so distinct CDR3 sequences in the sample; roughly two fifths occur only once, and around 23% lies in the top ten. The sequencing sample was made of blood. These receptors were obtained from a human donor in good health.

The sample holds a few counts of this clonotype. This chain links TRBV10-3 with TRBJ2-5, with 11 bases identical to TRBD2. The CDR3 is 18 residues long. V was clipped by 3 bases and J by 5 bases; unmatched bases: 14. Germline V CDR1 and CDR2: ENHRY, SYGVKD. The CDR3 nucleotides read TGTGCCATCAGTGATCGGCTAGCGGGGGGAGTGGAGGAGGAGACCCAGTACTTC. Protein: CAISDRLAGGVEEETQYF.

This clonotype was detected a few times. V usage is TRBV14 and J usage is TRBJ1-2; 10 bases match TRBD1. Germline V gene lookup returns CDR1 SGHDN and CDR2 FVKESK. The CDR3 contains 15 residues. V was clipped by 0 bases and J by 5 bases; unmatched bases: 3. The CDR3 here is CASSQETGGAYGYTF. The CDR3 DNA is TGTGCCAGCAGCCAAGAGACAGGGGGCGCTTATGGCTACACCTTC.

Here the CDR3 reads CSARDSGTSGDEQYF. CDR3 DNA: TGCAGTGCTAGAGATTCGGGGACTTCAGGAGACGAGCAGTACTTC. V is TRBV20-1 and J is TRBJ2-7; possibly TRBD2 for D (6 bases). The CDR3 consists of 15 residues. Trimming stripped 0 bases from V and 5 bases from J, with 17 bases between. Germline CDR1 is DFQATT and CDR2 is SNEGSKA (reference sequence).

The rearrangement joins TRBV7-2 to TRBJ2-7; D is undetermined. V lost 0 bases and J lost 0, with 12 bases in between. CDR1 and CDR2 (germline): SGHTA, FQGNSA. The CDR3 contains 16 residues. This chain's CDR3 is CASSLAVLTLSYEQYF. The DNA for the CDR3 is TGTGCCAGCAGCTTAGCGGTACTAACTCTCTCCTACGAGCAGTACTTC.

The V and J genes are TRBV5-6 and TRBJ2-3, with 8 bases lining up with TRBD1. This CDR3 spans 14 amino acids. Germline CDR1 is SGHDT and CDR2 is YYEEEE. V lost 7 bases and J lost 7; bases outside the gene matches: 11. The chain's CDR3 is CASRHLRQGYTQYF. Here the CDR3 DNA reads TGTGCCAGCCGTCACCTTAGACAGGGGTATACGCAGTATTTT.

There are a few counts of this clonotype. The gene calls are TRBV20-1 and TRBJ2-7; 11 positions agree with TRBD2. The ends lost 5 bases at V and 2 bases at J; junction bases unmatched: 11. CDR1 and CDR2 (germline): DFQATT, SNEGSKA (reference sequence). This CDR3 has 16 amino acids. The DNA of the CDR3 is TGCAGTGCTGGGAAGTTGACTAGCGGGGATCCCTACGAGCAGTACTTC. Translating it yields CSAGKLTSGDPYEQYF.

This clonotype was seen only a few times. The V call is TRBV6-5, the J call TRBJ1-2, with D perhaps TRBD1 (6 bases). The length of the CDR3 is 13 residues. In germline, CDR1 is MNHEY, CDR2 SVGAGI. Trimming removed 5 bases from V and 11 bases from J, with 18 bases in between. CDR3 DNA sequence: TGTGCCAGCAGTCGTACGGACAGTTTCGGATACACCTTC. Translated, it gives CASSRTDSFGYTF.

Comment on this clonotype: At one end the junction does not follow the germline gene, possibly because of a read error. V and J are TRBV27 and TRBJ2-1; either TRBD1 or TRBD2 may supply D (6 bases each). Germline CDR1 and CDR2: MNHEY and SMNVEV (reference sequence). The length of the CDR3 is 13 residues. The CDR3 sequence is CTSSIHRGEEQFF. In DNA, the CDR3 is TGTACCAGCAGTATTCATAGGGGGGAAGAGCAGTTCTTC.

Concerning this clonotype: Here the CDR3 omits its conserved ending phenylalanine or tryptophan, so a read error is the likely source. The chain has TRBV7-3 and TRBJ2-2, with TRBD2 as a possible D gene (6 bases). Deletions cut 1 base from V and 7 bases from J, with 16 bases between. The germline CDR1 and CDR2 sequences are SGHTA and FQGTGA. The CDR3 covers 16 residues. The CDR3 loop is CASSLKGLQGGGELFV. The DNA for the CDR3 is TGTGCCAGCAGCTTAAAGGGGCTCCAGGGAGGCGGGGAGCTGTTTGTT.

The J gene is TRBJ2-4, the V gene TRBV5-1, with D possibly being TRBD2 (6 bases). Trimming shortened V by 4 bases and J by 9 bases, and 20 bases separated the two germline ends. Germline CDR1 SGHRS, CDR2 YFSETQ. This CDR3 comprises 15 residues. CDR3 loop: CASSPEGRVEGIQYF. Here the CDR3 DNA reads TGCGCCAGCAGCCCGGAGGGCAGGGTGGAAGGCATTCAGTACTTC. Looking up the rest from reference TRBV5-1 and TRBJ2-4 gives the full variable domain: KAGVTQTPRYLIKTRGQQVTLSCSPISGHRSVSWYQQTPGQGLQFLFEYFSETQRNKGNFPGRFSGRQFSNSRSEMNVSTLELGDSALYLCASSPEGRVEGIQYFGAGTRLSVL.

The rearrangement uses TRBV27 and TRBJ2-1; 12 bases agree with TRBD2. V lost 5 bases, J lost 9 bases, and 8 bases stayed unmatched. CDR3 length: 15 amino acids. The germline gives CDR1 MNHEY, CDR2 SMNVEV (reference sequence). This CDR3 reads CASSALAGGRFEQFF. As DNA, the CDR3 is TGTGCCAGCAGTGCGCTAGCGGGGGGGCGATTTGAGCAGTTCTTC.

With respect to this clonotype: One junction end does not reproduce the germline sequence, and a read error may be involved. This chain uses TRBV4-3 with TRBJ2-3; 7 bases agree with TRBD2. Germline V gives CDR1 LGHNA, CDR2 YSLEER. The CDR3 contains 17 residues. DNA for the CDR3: TGCGCCGGCAGCCAAGTTTTTGGGAGGGATTCAACAGATACGCAGTATTTT. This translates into CAGSQVFGRDSTDTQYF.

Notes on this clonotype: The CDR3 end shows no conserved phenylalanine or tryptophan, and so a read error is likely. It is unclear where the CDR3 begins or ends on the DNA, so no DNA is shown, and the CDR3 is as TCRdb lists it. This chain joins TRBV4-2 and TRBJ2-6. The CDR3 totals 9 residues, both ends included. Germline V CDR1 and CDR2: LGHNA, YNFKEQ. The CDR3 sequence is CASSQDRGQ.

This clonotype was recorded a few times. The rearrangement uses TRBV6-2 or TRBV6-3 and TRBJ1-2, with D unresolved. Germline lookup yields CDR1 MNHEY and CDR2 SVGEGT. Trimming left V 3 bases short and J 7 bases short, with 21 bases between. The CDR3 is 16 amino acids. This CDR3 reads CASSYGPNSVGLGYTF. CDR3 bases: TGTGCCAGCAGTTATGGACCGAACTCCGTAGGACTTGGCTACACCTTC.

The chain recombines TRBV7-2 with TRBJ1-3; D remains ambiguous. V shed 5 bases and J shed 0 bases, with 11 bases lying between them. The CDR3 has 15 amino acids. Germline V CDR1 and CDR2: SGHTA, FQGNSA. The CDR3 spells CASSRGRVSGNTIYF. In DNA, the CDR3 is TGTGCCAGCAGCAGAGGAAGGGTCTCTGGAAACACCATATATTTT.

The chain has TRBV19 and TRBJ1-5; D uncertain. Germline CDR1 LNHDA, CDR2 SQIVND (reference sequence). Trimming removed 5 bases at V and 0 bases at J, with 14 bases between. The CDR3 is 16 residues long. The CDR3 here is CASSPHSDYSNQPQHF. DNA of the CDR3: TGTGCCAGTAGTCCACACAGCGATTATAGCAATCAGCCCCAGCATTTT. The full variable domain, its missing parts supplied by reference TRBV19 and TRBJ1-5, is DGGITQSPKYLFRKEGQNVTLSCEQNLNHDAMYWYRQDPGQGLRLIYYSQIVNDFQKGDIAEGYSVSREKKESFPLTVTSAQKNPTAFYLCASSPHSDYSNQPQHFGDGTRLSIL.

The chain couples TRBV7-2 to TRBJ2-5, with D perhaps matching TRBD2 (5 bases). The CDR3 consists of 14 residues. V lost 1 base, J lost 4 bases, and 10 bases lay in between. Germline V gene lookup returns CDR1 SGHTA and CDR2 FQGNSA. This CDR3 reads CASSLDFAGETQYF. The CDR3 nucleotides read TGTGCCAGCAGCTTAGATTTTGCGGGAGAGACCCAGTACTTC.

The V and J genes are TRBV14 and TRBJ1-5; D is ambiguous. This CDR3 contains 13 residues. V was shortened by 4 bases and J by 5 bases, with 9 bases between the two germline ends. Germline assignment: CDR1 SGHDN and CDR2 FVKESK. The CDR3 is CASSPNSYQPQHF. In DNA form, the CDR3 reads TGTGCCAGCAGCCCGAACTCATATCAGCCCCAGCATTTT.

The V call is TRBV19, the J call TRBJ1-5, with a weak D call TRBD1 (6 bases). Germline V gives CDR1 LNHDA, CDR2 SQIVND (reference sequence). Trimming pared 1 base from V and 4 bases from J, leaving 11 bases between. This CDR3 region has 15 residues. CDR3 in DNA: TGTGCCAGTAGTATAGGAGGGGGTGATAATCAGCCCCAGCATTTT. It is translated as CASSIGGGDNQPQHF.

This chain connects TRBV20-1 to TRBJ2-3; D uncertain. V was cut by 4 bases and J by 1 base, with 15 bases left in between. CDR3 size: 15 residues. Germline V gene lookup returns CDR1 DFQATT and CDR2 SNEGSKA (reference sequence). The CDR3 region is CSATVYGPRTDTQYF. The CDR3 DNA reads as TGCAGTGCTACCGTTTATGGGCCCCGCACAGATACGCAGTATTTT.

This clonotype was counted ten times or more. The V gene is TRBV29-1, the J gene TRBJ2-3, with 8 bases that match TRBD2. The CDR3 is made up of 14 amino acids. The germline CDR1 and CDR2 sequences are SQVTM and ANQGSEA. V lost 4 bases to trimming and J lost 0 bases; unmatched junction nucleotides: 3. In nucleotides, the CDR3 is TGCAGCGTTGGAACTAGCGGAAGCACAGATACGCAGTATTTT. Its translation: CSVGTSGSTDTQYF.

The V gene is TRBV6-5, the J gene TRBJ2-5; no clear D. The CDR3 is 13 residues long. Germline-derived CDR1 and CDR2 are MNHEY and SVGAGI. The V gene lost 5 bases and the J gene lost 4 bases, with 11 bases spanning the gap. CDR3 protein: CASSELNGETQYF. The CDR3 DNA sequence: TGTGCCAGCAGTGAGTTAAATGGAGAGACCCAGTACTTC.

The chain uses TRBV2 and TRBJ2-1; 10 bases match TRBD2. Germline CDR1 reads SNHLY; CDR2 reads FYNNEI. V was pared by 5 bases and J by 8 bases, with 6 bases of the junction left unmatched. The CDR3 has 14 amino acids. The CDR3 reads CASSNKRGGDEQFF. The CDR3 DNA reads TGTGCCAGCAGTAATAAGCGGGGGGGAGATGAGCAGTTCTTC.

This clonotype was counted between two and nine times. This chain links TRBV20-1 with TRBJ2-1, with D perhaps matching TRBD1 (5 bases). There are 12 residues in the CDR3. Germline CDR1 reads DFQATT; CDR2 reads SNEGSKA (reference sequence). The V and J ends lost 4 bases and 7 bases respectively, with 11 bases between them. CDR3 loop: CSATGMRNEQFF. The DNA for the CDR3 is TGCAGTGCTACAGGGATGCGGAATGAGCAGTTCTTC.

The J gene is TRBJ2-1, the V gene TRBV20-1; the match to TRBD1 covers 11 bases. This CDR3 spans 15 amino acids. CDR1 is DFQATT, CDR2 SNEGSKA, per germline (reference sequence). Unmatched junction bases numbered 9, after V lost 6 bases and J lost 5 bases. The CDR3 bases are TGCAGTGCGGGCCCTGGACAGGGGGCCAACAATGAGCAGTTCTTC. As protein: CSAGPGQGANNEQFF.

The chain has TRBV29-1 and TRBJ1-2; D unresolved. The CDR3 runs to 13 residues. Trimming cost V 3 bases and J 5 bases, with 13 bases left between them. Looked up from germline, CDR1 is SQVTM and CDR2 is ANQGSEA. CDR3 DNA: TGCAGCGTTGATAGCGTGACTGCATATGGCTACACCTTC. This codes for CSVDSVTAYGYTF.

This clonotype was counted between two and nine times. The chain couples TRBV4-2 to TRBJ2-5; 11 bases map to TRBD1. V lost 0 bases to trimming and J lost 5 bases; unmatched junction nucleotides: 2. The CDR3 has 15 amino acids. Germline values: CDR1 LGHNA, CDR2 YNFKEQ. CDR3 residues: CASSQEGTGGETQYF. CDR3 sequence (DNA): TGTGCCAGCAGCCAAGAAGGGACAGGGGGGGAGACCCAGTACTTC.

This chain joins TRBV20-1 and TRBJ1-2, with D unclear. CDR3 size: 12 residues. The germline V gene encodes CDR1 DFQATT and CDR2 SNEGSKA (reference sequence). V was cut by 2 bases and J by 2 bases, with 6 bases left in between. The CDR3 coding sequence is TGCAGTGCTAGAAGTGGAAACTATGGCTACACCTTC. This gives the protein CSARSGNYGYTF.

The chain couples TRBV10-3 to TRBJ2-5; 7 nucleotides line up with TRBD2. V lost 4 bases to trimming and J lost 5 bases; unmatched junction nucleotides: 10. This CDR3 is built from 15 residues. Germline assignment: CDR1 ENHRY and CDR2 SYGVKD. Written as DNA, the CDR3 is TGTGCCATCAGTGGTTCGGGGGAGGGATGGGAGACCCAGTACTTC. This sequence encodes CAISGSGEGWETQYF.

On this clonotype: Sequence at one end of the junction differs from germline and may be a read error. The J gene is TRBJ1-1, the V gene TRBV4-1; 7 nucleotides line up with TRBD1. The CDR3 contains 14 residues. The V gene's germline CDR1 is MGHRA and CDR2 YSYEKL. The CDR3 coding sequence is TGCGCCGGCAGCCCTAGAAATGACAGGGCTGAAGCTTTCTTT. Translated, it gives CAGSPRNDRAEAFF.

CDR3 region: CASPDADSGSSYNEQFF. The CDR3 DNA follows: TGTGCCAGCCCCGACGCCGACAGCGGTAGCTCCTACAATGAGCAGTTCTTC. The chain is built from TRBV7-8 and TRBJ2-1; D possibly uses TRBD1 or TRBD2 (5 bases each). Trimming cost V 8 bases and J 0 bases, with 20 bases left between them. The germline CDR1 and CDR2 sequences are SGHVS and FQNEAQ. This CDR3 has 17 residues.